The 25 T cell receptor beta chains below come from one sample, sequenced in a study of T-cell memory formation after mild COVID-19. TCRdb redid the calling of the 5' RACE reads with MiXCR, one entry per CDR3 protein. The sample has roughly 580,000 distinct CDR3 sequences; more than 15% are singletons. Sequenced input: PBMCs or a T cell subset sorted from them (not recorded which). The receptor set was obtained from an adult woman who had mild COVID-19 (a few samples of this study predate the infection). Cell type and time point are not known.

The V gene is TRBV5-1, the J gene TRBJ1-1, with D possibly TRBD1 on 6 matching bases. The CDR3 loop spans 17 amino acids. CDR1 SGHRS and CDR2 YFSETQ come from the germline V gene. The germline V and J ends were trimmed by 0 bases and 0 bases, with 15 bases remaining between them. The CDR3 loop reads CASSLALTGPMNTEAFF. CDR3 in DNA: TGCGCCAGCAGCTTGGCCTTAACAGGGCCCATGAACACTGAAGCTTTCTTT.

In its sample, this clonotype was seen a few times. The chain employs TRBV21-1 and TRBJ1-6; TRBD1 is the table's D call and was not checked against the DNA. TRBV21-1 counts as a pseudogene. This CDR3 is 13 amino acids long. DNA of the CDR3: TGTGCCAGCAGCGGACAGACTCTTTCACCCCTCCACTTT. Its translation: CASSGQTLSPLHF.

V gene TRBV12-3 or TRBV12-4 combines with J gene TRBJ1-2, with 8 bases aligning to TRBD1. The CDR3 loop spans 11 amino acids. The V segment lost 6 bases and the J segment 10 bases; nucleotides outside the gene matches: 4. The CDR3 reads CASSQDRAYTF. DNA for the CDR3: TGTGCCAGCAGCCAGGACAGGGCCTACACCTTC.

This clonotype came up a few times. V usage is TRBV6-5 and J usage is TRBJ1-2; TRBD1 matches at 10 bases. V lost 5 bases, J lost 0 bases, and 18 bases stayed unmatched. The CDR3 has 20 residues. In germline, CDR1 is MNHEY, CDR2 SVGAGI. The CDR3 spells CASSMGTGDGVAVANYGYTF. CDR3 DNA sequence: TGTGCCAGCAGTATGGGGACAGGGGACGGCGTAGCGGTAGCTAACTATGGCTACACCTTC.

This chain joins TRBV7-2 and TRBJ2-7; TRBD2 agrees at 13 bases. Germline-derived CDR1 and CDR2 are SGHTA and FQGNSA. J was trimmed by 2 bases and V by 5 bases; bases with no gene match: 3. The CDR3 extends over 15 amino acids. The DNA of the CDR3 is TGTGCCAGCAGCCGAGGACTAGCGGGGGCCTACGAGCAGTACTTC. Protein product: CASSRGLAGAYEQYF.

This clonotype has more than one count but fewer than ten. The chain employs TRBV5-6 and TRBJ1-2; 9 nucleotides align to TRBD1. The CDR3 is 15 amino acids. Germline assignment: CDR1 SGHDT and CDR2 YYEEEE. V lost 4 bases and J lost 8; bases outside the gene matches: 12. This CDR3 is CASSVTGDRARGYTF. The CDR3 bases are TGTGCCAGCAGCGTGACAGGGGACAGGGCTCGGGGCTACACCTTC.

This clonotype was observed a few times. J is TRBJ2-5 and V is TRBV24-1; D is perhaps TRBD1 (7 bases). Germline loops: CDR1 KGHDR, CDR2 SFDVKD. The CDR3 is 14 residues long. V was pared by 9 bases and J by 5 bases, with 18 bases between. The DNA of the CDR3 is TGTGCCACCGGAGCGTCCAGGGGGGTGGAGACCCAGTACTTC. This sequence encodes CATGASRGVETQYF.

This clonotype was detected a few times. The chain couples TRBV5-1 to TRBJ2-3; 8 bases align to TRBD1. This CDR3 region has 15 residues. Trimming at V came to 6 bases and at J to 3 bases, leaving 9 bases not matched to a gene. Germline lookup yields CDR1 SGHRS and CDR2 YFSETQ. CDR3 nucleotides: TGCGCCAGCACCCGGACAGGGAAGGATACAGATACGCAGTATTTT. Translation: CASTRTGKDTDTQYF.

This clonotype was counted only a few times. The J gene is TRBJ1-4, the V gene TRBV5-1; D may be TRBD1 (5 bases). The V end lost 0 bases, the J end lost 0 bases, and 9 bases lay between the germline ends. The CDR3 spans 16 residues. Germline V gives CDR1 SGHRS, CDR2 YFSETQ. The CDR3 bases are TGCGCCAGCAGCTTGGGCAGGGTTGCAACTAATGAAAAACTGTTTTTT. Protein: CASSLGRVATNEKLFF.

In this sample, this clonotype turned up a few times. The V call is TRBV2, the J call TRBJ2-5; D is undetermined. CDR1 SNHLY and CDR2 FYNNEI come from the germline V gene. This CDR3 contains 17 residues. Trimming shortened V by 7 bases and J by 4 bases, and 25 bases separated the two germline ends. The DNA of the CDR3 is TGTGCCAGCACTCGAAGTGAGATGGCGAGTTCCCGAGAGACCCAGTACTTC. Its protein is CASTRSEMASSRETQYF.

This clonotype appeared a few times. V and J are TRBV11-2 and TRBJ1-6; 10 bases are shared with TRBD1. The junction had 7 bases not matched to a gene; V was cut back by 4 bases and J by 7 bases. The CDR3 contains 16 residues. Germline CDR1 SGHAT, CDR2 FQNNGV. This CDR3 is CASSYSGQGTNSPLHF. The CDR3 coding sequence is TGTGCCAGCAGCTACTCGGGACAGGGGACGAATTCACCCCTCCACTTT. Using reference TRBV11-2 and TRBJ1-6 for the parts outside the CDR3, the full variable domain is EAGVAQSPRYKIIEKRQSVAFWCNPISGHATLYWYQQILGQGPKLLIQFQNNGVVDDSQLPKDRFSAERLKGVDSTLKIQPAKLEDSAVYLCASSYSGQGTNSPLHFGNGTRLTVT.

This clonotype has only a few counts. The rearrangement joins TRBV20-1 to TRBJ1-5; 8 bases are shared with TRBD1. V lost 0 bases to trimming and J lost 3 bases; unmatched junction nucleotides: 16. Per the germline V gene, CDR1 is DFQATT and CDR2 is SNEGSKA (reference sequence). This CDR3 contains 19 residues. CDR3 nucleotides: TGCAGTGCTAGAGATCAAGGGGCTACCGGGACAGGAGACAATCAGCCCCAGCATTTT. It codes for CSARDQGATGTGDNQPQHF.

The chain has TRBV6-6 and TRBJ1-1, with D possibly matching TRBD1 (5 bases). Per the germline V gene, CDR1 is MNHNY and CDR2 is SVGAGI (reference sequence). CDR3 length equals 13 residues. V was trimmed by 3 bases and J by 5 bases, leaving 10 bases between them. The CDR3 loop is CASSYGGVTEAFF. The CDR3 DNA follows: TGTGCCAGCAGTTATGGGGGGGTAACTGAAGCTTTCTTT.

This rearrangement joins TRBV29-1 to TRBJ1-2; no reliable D call. The germline V and J ends were trimmed by 4 bases and 8 bases, with 11 bases remaining between them. This CDR3 spans 11 amino acids. Looked up from germline, CDR1 is SQVTM and CDR2 is ANQGSEA. CDR3 DNA sequence: TGCAGCGTTGTGGGGTCGGGCGGCTACACCTTC. This encodes CSVVGSGGYTF.

This clonotype has more than one count but fewer than ten. The chain has TRBV6-5 and TRBJ2-4, with TRBD2 matching over 9 bases. Losses at the gene ends were 6 bases for V and 6 bases for J; bases not matched to a gene: 3. Germline CDR1 reads MNHEY; CDR2 reads SVGAGI. The CDR3 totals 13 residues. Here the CDR3 reads CASRPGLANIQYF. Here the CDR3 DNA reads TGTGCCAGCAGGCCGGGACTAGCAAACATTCAGTACTTC.

This clonotype was seen a handful of times. The V gene is TRBV24-1, the J gene TRBJ2-1; D is undetermined. Germline V gene lookup returns CDR1 KGHDR and CDR2 SFDVKD. This CDR3 has 15 amino acids. Trimming cost V 0 bases and J 6 bases, with 11 bases left between them. CDR3 coding DNA: TGTGCCACCAGTGATTTGCCGGCAGGTACCAATGAGCAGTTCTTC. It yields the protein CATSDLPAGTNEQFF.

The J gene is TRBJ2-1, the V gene TRBV6-5; tentative D call: TRBD1 (5 bases). The CDR3 consists of 14 residues. The germline V gene has CDR1 MNHEY and CDR2 SVGAGI. Trimming removed 3 bases at V and 1 base at J, with 7 bases between. The DNA for the CDR3 is TGTGCCAGCAGTTATAGGGGATCCTACAATGAGCAGTTCTTC. This gives the protein CASSYRGSYNEQFF.

About this clonotype itself: A much more abundant neighbour one base away suggests this may be a read error. The chain is built from TRBV6-4 and TRBJ2-3, with TRBD1 matching 7 bases. Germline V gene sequence: CDR1 MRHNA, CDR2 SNTAGT. The CDR3 runs 15 residues. As DNA, the CDR3 is TGTGCCAGCAGTGAAGGTCAGGGGGATACAGGTACGCAGTATTTT. Its translation is CASSEGQGDTGTQYF.

The table lists this clonotype with many counts. The chain employs TRBV7-2 and TRBJ2-3; no reliable D call. With 1 base removed from V and 2 bases from J, the gap between germline ends came to 7 bases. Germline lookup yields CDR1 SGHTA and CDR2 FQGNSA. The CDR3 contains 14 residues. CDR3 loop: CASSLGVHTDTQYF. The CDR3 DNA sequence: TGTGCCAGCAGCTTAGGAGTCCACACAGATACGCAGTATTTT.

The gene calls are TRBV7-3 and TRBJ1-1, with a tentative D call TRBD1 (5 bases). V dropped 2 bases and J dropped 5 bases, with 12 bases sitting between them. This CDR3 has 14 amino acids. In germline, CDR1 is SGHTA, CDR2 FQGTGA. CDR3: CASSLSGGKTEAFF. CDR3 bases: TGTGCCAGCAGCTTATCCGGGGGTAAGACTGAAGCTTTCTTT.

This clonotype was seen only a few times. V is TRBV7-9 and J is TRBJ2-2; no reliable D call. The V end was cut by 5 bases, the J end by 4 bases, with 11 bases between. The V gene's germline CDR1 is SEHNR and CDR2 FQNEAQ (reference sequence). The CDR3 has 14 residues. This CDR3 reads CASSAMAATGELFF. DNA of the CDR3: TGTGCCAGCAGCGCCATGGCTGCCACCGGGGAGCTGTTTTTT.

This clonotype has more than one count but fewer than ten. The chain is built from TRBV29-1 and TRBJ2-1; 9 bases map to TRBD1. CDR1 is SQVTM, CDR2 ANQGSEA, per germline. This CDR3 is 13 amino acids long. The V and J ends lost 7 bases and 10 bases, in that order; junction bases with no gene match: 11. The CDR3 coding sequence is TGCAGCGGTATACAGGGGGCCGGGGGGGAGCAGTTCTTC. Encoded protein: CSGIQGAGGEQFF.

This chain links TRBV7-2 with TRBJ2-5; D ambiguous. The CDR3 has 13 amino acids. Germline values: CDR1 SGHTA, CDR2 FQGNSA. Trimming shortened V by 2 bases and J by 4 bases, and 8 bases separated the two germline ends. In nucleotides, the CDR3 is TGTGCCAGCAGCTTACTTGCCCGAGAGACCCAGTACTTC. Protein product: CASSLLARETQYF.

V and J are TRBV18 and TRBJ2-5; D is unclear. Germline CDR1 is KGHSH and CDR2 is LQKENI. This CDR3 has 13 amino acids. V was trimmed by 0 bases and J by 3 bases, leaving 5 bases between them. The CDR3 sequence: CASSPPLEETQYF. CDR3 DNA: TGTGCCAGCTCACCACCGCTGGAAGAGACCCAGTACTTC.

This clonotype was picked up a small number of times. The V call is TRBV5-6, the J call TRBJ2-5; D is unresolved. The V gene's germline CDR1 is SGHDT and CDR2 YYEEEE. The CDR3 extends over 13 amino acids. Trimming cost V 4 bases and J 3 bases, with 10 bases left between them. Here the CDR3 reads CASSRGRKETQYF. CDR3 coding DNA: TGTGCCAGCAGCCGTGGACGGAAAGAGACCCAGTACTTC.